What follows are 13 T cell receptor beta chains derived from one specimen sequenced in a study of shared clonotypes between healthy human individuals. The assay was immunoSEQ multiplex PCR, and TCRdb's table has in-frame clones only and misses some. The table lists millions of clones, about 95% of them singletons. The naive CD8 subset, CD45RO-negative cells positively selected for CCR7, excluded terminally differentiated effector memory CD45RA+ cells. The sequenced sample was naive CD8+ T cells sorted from blood. These receptors all come from a man younger than 30 in good health.

As to this clone: The same CDR3 arises from other DNA sequences in this sample as well. This chain joins TRBV6-1 and TRBJ2-7; D remains unclear. Germline V CDR1 and CDR2: MNHNS, SASEGT. This CDR3 has 13 residues. V dropped 2 bases and J dropped 2 bases, with 7 bases sitting between them. CDR3 nucleotide sequence: TGTGCCAGCAGTGAAAGAAGCCCCTACGAGCAGTACTTC. This codes for CASSERSPYEQYF.

This clone has more than one count but fewer than ten. The identical CDR3 is also encoded by other nucleotide sequences in the sample. V usage is TRBV6-1 and J usage is TRBJ1-5; D unclear. The CDR3 loop spans 15 amino acids. The germline gives CDR1 MNHNS, CDR2 SASEGT. The V gene lost 1 base and the J gene lost 0 bases, with 7 bases spanning the gap. CDR3 DNA: TGTGCCAGCAGTGAAGTGGCAGTTAGCAATCAGCCCCAGCATTTT. It encodes CASSEVAVSNQPQHF.

The chain has TRBV2 and TRBJ2-3; weak D call: TRBD2 (5 bases). V lost 5 bases, J lost 6 bases, and 18 bases lay in between. Germline V gene sequence: CDR1 SNHLY, CDR2 FYNNEI. There are 15 residues in the CDR3. The CDR3 DNA is TGTGCCAGCAGTAGGTCAGCGGCCGTGGGGGATACGCAGTATTTT. Translation: CASSRSAAVGDTQYF.

The chain is built from TRBV6-6 and TRBJ2-7; 7 bases align to TRBD2. V lost 5 bases to trimming and J lost 6 bases; unmatched junction nucleotides: 10. This CDR3 is 14 amino acids long. CDR1 is MNHNY, CDR2 SVGAGI, per germline (reference sequence). CDR3 DNA sequence: TGTGCCAGCAGTGCGTCGGGGAGGGAGGGCGAGCAGTACTTC. It is translated as CASSASGREGEQYF.

The CDR3 here is CASGTSGGLTDTQYF. The DNA of the CDR3 is TGTGCCAGCGGGACTAGCGGGGGCCTCACAGATACGCAGTATTTT. J is TRBJ2-3 and V is TRBV13, with 14 bases matching TRBD2. Germline trimming cut 8 bases from V and 2 bases from J; bases unmatched to any gene: 3. The CDR3 is 15 amino acids. Germline loops: CDR1 PRHDT, CDR2 FYEKMQ (reference sequence).

This clone was detected only once. The chain carries TRBV27 and TRBJ1-2, with D hard to call. This CDR3 region has 15 residues. Trimming removed 0 bases at V and 1 base at J, with 9 bases between. CDR1 MNHEY and CDR2 SMNVEV come from the germline V gene (reference sequence). The CDR3, as DNA: TGTGCCAGCAGTTTATCTGGAGTAGATAACTATGGCTACACCTTC. It codes for CASSLSGVDNYGYTF.

As concerns this clone: This sample also contains other DNA sequences that code for the same CDR3. The chain combines TRBV27 with TRBJ2-7; D tentatively reads TRBD1 or TRBD2 (5 bases each). The V end was cut by 5 bases, the J end by 0 bases, with 17 bases between. The CDR3 extends over 16 amino acids. Germline CDR1 MNHEY, CDR2 SMNVEV (reference sequence). The CDR3 protein is CASSLSSGTVSYEQYF. CDR3 sequence (DNA): TGTGCCAGCAGTCTTTCCTCCGGGACGGTCTCCTACGAGCAGTACTTC.

The CDR3 nucleotides are TGTGCCAGCAGCTTAATCGGTAATGAGCAGCAGTTCTTC. Translating it yields CASSLIGNEQQFF. The J gene is TRBJ2-1, the V gene TRBV7-3; no reliable D call. V was trimmed by 1 base and J by 11 bases, leaving 12 bases between them. Germline CDR1 reads SGHTA; CDR2 reads FQGTGA. The CDR3 has 13 residues.

On this clone: Other DNA variants within this sample encode the same CDR3. V and J are TRBV30 and TRBJ2-2; D perhaps matches TRBD1 (6 bases). V was shortened by 0 bases and J by 5 bases, with 7 bases between the two germline ends. Germline V gene lookup returns CDR1 GTSNPN and CDR2 SVGIG (reference sequence). The CDR3 runs to 13 residues. In DNA form, the CDR3 reads TGTGCCTGGAGTGTAACAGGGACCGGGGAGCTGTTTTTT. Translation: CAWSVTGTGELFF.

CDR3 bases: TGTGCCAGCAGCCCCGCTAGCGGGTACTACGAGCAGTACTTC. Its translation is CASSPASGYYEQYF. This sequence joins TRBV7-9 and TRBJ2-7, with 8 nucleotides matching TRBD2. The V gene end was trimmed by 5 bases and the J gene end by 3 bases; junction bases not matched to a gene: 6. CDR1 and CDR2 from the germline V gene are SEHNR and FQNEAQ (reference sequence). The length of the CDR3 is 14 residues.

As regards this clone: Other DNA sequences of this sample code for an identical CDR3. The genes are TRBV19 and TRBJ2-7; D possibly uses TRBD1 or TRBD2 (5 bases each). Looked up from germline, CDR1 is LNHDA and CDR2 is SQIVND (reference sequence). CDR3 length: 13 residues. The V gene lost 6 bases and the J gene lost 5 bases, with 14 bases spanning the gap. DNA for the CDR3: TGTGCCAGTAGCCGGGACCGCGAGGACGAGCAGTACTTC. This translates into CASSRDREDEQYF.

J is TRBJ2-7 and V is TRBV29-1; 7 bases line up with TRBD1. Germline V gene data show CDR1 as SQVTM and CDR2 as ANQGSEA. This CDR3 contains 12 residues. The J segment lost 5 bases and the V segment lost 6 bases, leaving 7 bases of the junction unmatched. The CDR3: CSVTGSVDEQYF. The DNA for the CDR3 is TGCAGCGTGACAGGGTCGGTTGACGAGCAGTACTTC.

The chain joins TRBV7-9 to TRBJ1-3; a weak D match, TRBD1 (5 bases). Germline-derived CDR1 and CDR2 are SEHNR and FQNEAQ (reference sequence). CDR3 size: 15 residues. V lost 4 bases, J lost 7 bases, and 17 bases lay in between. CDR3 sequence reads: CASSSQIGAYNTIYF. The CDR3 nucleotides are TGTGCCAGCAGCTCTCAGATCGGGGCTTATAACACCATATATTTT.